Below, one T cell receptor (beta chain) is given with its context. The CDR3 has 16 amino acids. V was trimmed by 5 bases and J by 1 base, leaving 18 bases between them. Germline values: CDR1 SEHNR, CDR2 FQNEAQ (reference sequence). Amplification targeted TCR beta CDR3 regions from RNA transcripts. With the HTBI primer set, the TCR CDR3 went through a first round of RT-PCR. TCRdb ran MiXCR on the multiplex PCR reads and lists one entry per CDR3 protein. The sample holds 500,000 to 550,000 distinct CDR3 sequences, about 20% seen once. The sample belongs to a study of T cells in Graves' hyperthyroidism and ophthalmopathy.

The chain employs TRBV7-9 and TRBJ2-7; D is ambiguous. Sequenced material: blood. The sequence derives from a man aged 40-49 years with Graves' ophthalmopathy. CDR3 loop: CASSLTGIKGSYEQYF. In DNA, the CDR3 is TGTGCCAGCAGCCTGACTGGGATCAAAGGGTCCTACGAGCAGTACTTC.